This section outlines one T cell receptor beta chain sequence together with its context. Its specificity is not known. Germline-derived CDR1 and CDR2 are DFQATT and SNEGSKA (reference sequence). The CDR3 extends over 11 amino acids. This entry belongs to a study of cytomegalovirus exposure and HLA in healthy donors. Study-level points and caveats: When a later analysis was performed, an Asian-associated ancestry cluster reportedly had fewer N-insertions than the approximately 700-donor mean.

Primers included in the PCR were 60 Vbeta and 13 Jbeta primers. The assay was immunoSEQ multiplex PCR, and TCRdb's table has in-frame clones only and misses some. Of roughly 250,000 clones in the sample, approximately 84% were seen once. The material sequenced was PBMCs. The rearrangement joins TRBV20-1 to TRBJ1-1; D might be TRBD1 (6 bases). The clonotype originates from a woman aged 40 to 49 in good health and CMV-seropositive. The CDR3 sequence: CATGLNTEAFF. CDR3 DNA sequence: TGCGCCACAGGGTTGAACACTGAAGCTTTCTTT.